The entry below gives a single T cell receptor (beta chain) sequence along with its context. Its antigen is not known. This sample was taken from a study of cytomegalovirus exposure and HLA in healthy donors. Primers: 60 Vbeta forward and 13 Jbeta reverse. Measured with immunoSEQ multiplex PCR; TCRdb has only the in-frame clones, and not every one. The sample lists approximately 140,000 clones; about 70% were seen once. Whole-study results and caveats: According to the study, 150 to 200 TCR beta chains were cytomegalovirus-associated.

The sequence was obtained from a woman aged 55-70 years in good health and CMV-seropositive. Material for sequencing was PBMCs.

CDR3 protein: CASSESGQTNEKLFF. DNA for the CDR3: TGCGCCAGCAGTGAGTCGGGACAAACTAATGAAAAACTGTTTTTT. The chain recombines TRBV10-2 with TRBJ1-4; D is perhaps TRBD1 (6 bases). Trimming took 0 bases from V and 1 from J, leaving 6 bases between them. Germline lookup yields CDR1 WSHSY and CDR2 SAAADI. This CDR3 comprises 15 residues.